The present TCR beta chain was sequenced within a study of T cell responses to AZD1222 COVID-19 vaccine (dated by TCRdb to the early 2020s). Background for the entire study: TCR sequencing was performed for 230 to 250 trial participants, of whom about 200 were given two doses of AZD1222 and approximately 25 were given two doses of MenACWY control vaccine. Trial participants were enrolled by age into 18-55, 56-69 and 70-plus year subgroups, with about 150, 28 and 57 TCR-sequenced participants respectively.

Sample time point, as interpreted from the label and publication: baseline before first vaccination. In light of the paper, this sample's treatment or condition label describes: meningococcal conjugate vaccine given as trial control. Vaccinee samples were obtained from the UK trials COV001 and COV002, which included a single-blind randomized controlled phase 2/3 trial of AZD1222 (ChAdOx1 nCoV-19) in healthy adults. Trial participant PBMC samples were collected at day 0 and day 28 after the second dose for TCRbeta chain sequencing. The V end loses 1 base and the J end loses 0 bases, and a stretch of 9 bases separates them. Including the terminal cysteine and phenylalanine, the CDR3 comprises 16 residues. The entry retains the CDR3 DNA only, 48 bases that are in frame from base 1. The germline V gene provides CDR1 ENHRY and CDR2 SYGVKD. The CDR3 regions of human TCRbeta chains were subjected to immunosequencing. On the authors' methods: Repertoire TCRs were checked for matches against a reference library of SARS-CoV-2-specific TCRs that had been generated using the MIRA antigen-specificity platform. Breadth meant the fraction of unique TCRs that were SARS-CoV-2-associated, whereas depth meant the fraction of total T cells that were SARS-CoV-2-associated. Each spike-specific TCR was assigned to its reactive spike region and to a CD4 or CD8 class using the MIRA data. Log10-transformed breadth and depth values were compared by one-way ANOVA with Sidak's multiple comparisons tests. This is the immuneACCESS table as TCRdb keeps it, with only in-frame sequences that have V and J called. A part of the clones is gone; compared with another copy, unresolved V genes explain less than half, and the rest is unexplained. V, J and clone size reflect that table, while D and trimming were determined from the DNA. A total of around 110,000 clones appear in this sample, around 85% of them only once. Together, the top ten hold roughly 4% of the sample.

Broader findings and caveats from the paper: Epitopes outside the regions mutated in the B.1.351 and B.1.1.7 variants were reportedly recognized by nearly half of the unique spike-specific TCRs. Most participants were white British and females outnumbered males, and the authors suggested that clonal diversity may have been underestimated. After two AZD1222 doses, both the breadth and the depth of spike-specific TCRs were significantly higher than at day 0 and than in MenACWY recipients. In the small 56-69-year group, the increase in depth fell short of significance, most likely because of low power. Only six AZD1222 recipients were SARS-CoV-2 seropositive at baseline, limiting conclusions about previously exposed vaccinees. The whole spike protein was spanned by vaccine-associated CD4 TCRs, and dominant responses were seen in regions 160-218 and 743-854. No day 14 peak-response samples were available, so repertoires were characterized only after the peak T cell response.

To note about this clone: Its antigen remains unidentified. No much larger clonotype is one base removed from it; base qualities were not supplied.

The rearrangement joined TRBV10-3 to TRBJ2-2; matching of 5 bases hints at TRBD2 as the D gene. This TCR derives from an adult in good health. The material was peripheral blood, obtained on day 0 of MenACWY control vaccination. The CDR3 amino acid sequence is: CAISEFGVTNTGELFF. Read as DNA, the sequence is TGTGCCATCAGTGAGTTCGGGGTGACGAACACCGGGGAGCTGTTTTTT.